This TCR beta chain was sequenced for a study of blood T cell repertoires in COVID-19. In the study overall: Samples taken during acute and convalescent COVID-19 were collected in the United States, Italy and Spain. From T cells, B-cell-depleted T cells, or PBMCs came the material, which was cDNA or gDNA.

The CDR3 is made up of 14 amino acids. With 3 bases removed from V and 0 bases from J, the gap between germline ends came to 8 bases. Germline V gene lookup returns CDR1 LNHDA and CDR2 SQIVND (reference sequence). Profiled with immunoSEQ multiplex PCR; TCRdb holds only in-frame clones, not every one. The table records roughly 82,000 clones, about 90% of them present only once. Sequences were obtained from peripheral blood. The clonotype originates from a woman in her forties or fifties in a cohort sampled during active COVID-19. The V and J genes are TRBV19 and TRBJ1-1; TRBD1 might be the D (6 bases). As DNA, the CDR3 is TGTGCCAGTAGTATGGGACACCTGAACACTGAAGCTTTCTTT. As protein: CASSMGHLNTEAFF.